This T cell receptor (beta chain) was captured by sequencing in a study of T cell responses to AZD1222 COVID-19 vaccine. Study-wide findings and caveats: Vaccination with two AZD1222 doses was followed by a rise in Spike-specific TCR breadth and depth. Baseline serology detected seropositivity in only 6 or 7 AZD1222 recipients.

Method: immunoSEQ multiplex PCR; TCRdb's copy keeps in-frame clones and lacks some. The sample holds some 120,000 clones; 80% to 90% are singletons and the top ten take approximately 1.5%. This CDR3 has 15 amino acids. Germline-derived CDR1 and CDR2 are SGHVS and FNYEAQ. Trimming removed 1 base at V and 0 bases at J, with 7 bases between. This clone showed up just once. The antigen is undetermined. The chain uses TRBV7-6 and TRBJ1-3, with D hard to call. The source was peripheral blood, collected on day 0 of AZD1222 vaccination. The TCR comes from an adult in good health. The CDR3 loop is CASSLEVPSGNTIYF. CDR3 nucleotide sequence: TGTGCCAGCAGCTTAGAGGTACCCTCTGGAAACACCATATATTTT.